The 18 T cell receptor beta chains presented below share a single source sample, sequenced in a study of cytomegalovirus exposure and HLA in healthy donors. The study ran its PCR with 60 Vbeta and 13 Jbeta primers. Profiling relied on immunoSEQ multiplex PCR, and the TCRdb table lists in-frame clones only, not all of them. The sample carries about 200,000 clones, 65% to 85% recorded once. The sample was PBMCs. These receptors were obtained from a man aged 45 to 65 in good health and CMV-seronegative.

The chain recombines TRBV7-9 with TRBJ2-7, with unresolved D. The CDR3 has 13 amino acids. With 5 bases removed from V and 5 bases from J, the gap between germline ends came to 13 bases. Germline assignment: CDR1 SEHNR and CDR2 FQNEAQ (reference sequence). CDR3 DNA sequence: TGTGCCAGCAGCCTCCTTCGCAGCGACGAGCAGTACTTC. Its protein is CASSLLRSDEQYF.

This rearrangement joins TRBV9 to TRBJ2-1; 7 bases fit TRBD2. Germline-derived CDR1 and CDR2 are SGDLS and YYNGEE. The CDR3 runs 16 residues. The junction had 6 bases not matched to a gene; V was cut back by 2 bases and J by 1 base. The CDR3 nucleotides are TGTGCCAGCAGCGTTTTTGGGGAGGGGTCCTACAATGAGCAGTTCTTC. It yields the protein CASSVFGEGSYNEQFF.

The rearrangement links TRBV7-9 to TRBJ2-5; 8 nucleotides agree with TRBD2. The CDR3 is 14 residues long. Germline assignment: CDR1 SEHNR and CDR2 FQNEAQ (reference sequence). Losses at the gene ends were 5 bases for V and 1 base for J; bases not matched to a gene: 3. As DNA, the CDR3 is TGTGCCAGCAGCGTGACTAGCGTCCAAGAGACCCAGTACTTC. Translated, it gives CASSVTSVQETQYF.

This chain uses TRBV14 with TRBJ2-1, with 8 bases matching TRBD2. The V gene end was trimmed by 2 bases and the J gene end by 9 bases; junction bases not matched to a gene: 6. The CDR3 spans 14 residues. Per germline, CDR1 SGHDN and CDR2 FVKESK. Here the CDR3 reads CASSQRVTSGEQFF. The CDR3 DNA reads as TGTGCCAGCAGCCAACGGGTCACTAGCGGTGAGCAGTTCTTC. The full variable domain, rest sourced from reference TRBV14 and TRBJ2-1, is EAGVTQFPSHSVIEKGQTVTLRCDPISGHDNLYWYRRVMGKEIKFLLHFVKESKQDESGMPNNRFLAERTGGTYSTLKVQPAELEDSGVYFCASSQRVTSGEQFFGPGTRLTVL.

CDR3 region: CASSQDWGEKTNTGELFF. As DNA, the CDR3 is TGTGCCAGCAGCCAAGATTGGGGGGAAAAAACGAACACCGGGGAGCTGTTTTTT. This chain uses TRBV9 with TRBJ2-2; D is perhaps TRBD2 (6 bases). Germline lookup yields CDR1 SGDLS and CDR2 YYNGEE. The CDR3 runs 18 residues. Trimming removed 4 bases from V and 0 bases from J, with 19 bases in between.

A few counts support this clone. The chain is built from TRBV7-3 and TRBJ2-1; perhaps TRBD1 as D (6 bases). CDR3 length equals 16 residues. The V gene's germline CDR1 is SGHTA and CDR2 FQGTGA. V shed 0 bases and J shed 0 bases, with 9 bases lying between them. The CDR3 spells CASSLTQGSSYNEQFF. The DNA of the CDR3 is TGTGCCAGCAGCTTAACCCAGGGGAGCTCCTACAATGAGCAGTTCTTC.

The V gene is TRBV10-2, the J gene TRBJ2-3, with 8 bases lining up with TRBD2. CDR1 is WSHSY and CDR2 is SAAADI in the germline V gene. With V trimmed by 10 bases and J by 2 bases, 11 bases remained unmatched. The CDR3 extends over 15 amino acids. CDR3 sequence reads: CATRETSAPTDTQYF. Here the CDR3 DNA reads TGCGCCACCCGGGAGACTAGCGCTCCCACAGATACGCAGTATTTT.

The chain couples TRBV5-1 to TRBJ2-7, with 13 positions matching TRBD2. CDR3 length: 16 residues. V was pared by 6 bases and J by 2 bases, with 8 bases of the junction left unmatched. Germline loops: CDR1 SGHRS, CDR2 YFSETQ. In DNA, the CDR3 is TGCGCCAGCACCCCGGGGACTAGCGGGATTACCTACGAGCAGTACTTC. It translates to CASTPGTSGITYEQYF.

To note about this clone: Distinct nucleotide sequences in the sample also encode this CDR3. The chain couples TRBV9 to TRBJ2-3; TRBD2 might be the D (5 bases). CDR1 and CDR2 from the germline V gene are SGDLS and YYNGEE. Trimming pared 0 bases from V and 0 bases from J, leaving 8 bases between. The CDR3 length is 15 residues. DNA for the CDR3: TGTGCCAGCAGCGTAGGCGGGCTTAGCACAGATACGCAGTATTTT. It encodes CASSVGGLSTDTQYF.

The chain carries TRBV6-5 and TRBJ2-7; D remains unclear. Germline V CDR1 and CDR2: MNHEY, SVGAGI. CDR3 length equals 12 residues. The V gene lost 6 bases and the J gene lost 4 bases, with 10 bases spanning the gap. CDR3 bases: TGTGCCAGCAGCACAAACGCTTACGAGCAGTACTTC. It encodes CASSTNAYEQYF.

This clone was counted between two and nine times. CDR3 protein: CASSFGSHSNQPQHF. CDR3 in DNA: TGTGCCAGCAGTTTCGGGAGTCATAGCAATCAGCCCCAGCATTTT. The rearrangement uses TRBV28 and TRBJ1-5; no clear D gene. V was clipped by 3 bases and J by 0 bases, with 9 bases between them. The CDR3 totals 15 residues. Germline V gene data show CDR1 as MDHEN and CDR2 as SYDVKM.

The chain uses TRBV10-3 and TRBJ2-1; D is unresolved. This CDR3 is 14 amino acids long. V gave up 3 bases and J gave up 7 bases, with 13 bases separating them. Germline V gene sequence: CDR1 ENHRY, CDR2 SYGVKD. CDR3 amino acids: CAISERAANNEQFF. DNA for the CDR3: TGTGCCATCAGTGAACGAGCCGCCAATAATGAGCAGTTCTTC.

The gene calls are TRBV28 and TRBJ2-5; possible D gene TRBD2, 6 bases. The ends were cut back, 4 bases at V and 4 bases at J, with 22 bases in the middle. The CDR3 runs 17 residues. Germline CDR1 MDHEN, CDR2 SYDVKM. CDR3 residues: CASSSRGLGAGGETQYF. CDR3 bases: TGTGCCAGCAGTTCTCGGGGGTTAGGGGCGGGTGGAGAGACCCAGTACTTC.

This clone appeared a few times. The V call is TRBV28, the J call TRBJ2-1; 7 nucleotides align to TRBD2. The CDR3 consists of 15 residues. Germline loops: CDR1 MDHEN, CDR2 SYDVKM. Trimming at V came to 1 base and at J to 5 bases, leaving 5 bases not matched to a gene. CDR3: CASSLFSSGNNEQFF. The DNA of the CDR3 is TGTGCCAGCAGTTTATTCTCTAGCGGTAACAATGAGCAGTTCTTC.

In the case of this clone: One junction end disagrees with the germline gene, perhaps due to a read error. V usage is TRBV7-9 and J usage is TRBJ1-5; 7 nucleotides line up with TRBD1. The CDR3 length is 19 residues. Germline CDR1 and CDR2: SEHNR and FQNEAQ (reference sequence). CDR3 region: CSSSRGTVDSPYSNQPQHF. The CDR3 DNA reads TGTTCCAGCAGCCGAGGGACAGTCGATTCCCCTTATAGCAATCAGCCCCAGCATTTT.

This chain uses TRBV15 with TRBJ1-2, with 7 bases matching TRBD1. The CDR3 has 19 amino acids. Germline V CDR1 and CDR2: LNHNV, YYDKDF (reference sequence). V shed 0 bases, J shed 6 bases, and the junction held 19 bases outside the gene matches. CDR3 coding DNA: TGTGCCACCAGCAGAGAGAGGGGTGGAGTCTTTACAGGGGTTAATGGCTACACCTTC. Its protein is CATSRERGGVFTGVNGYTF.

CDR3 protein: CAISGTTSLEQFF. The CDR3 coding sequence is TGTGCCATCAGTGGGACGACTAGTCTCGAGCAGTTCTTC. V gene TRBV10-3 combines with J gene TRBJ2-1; D might be TRBD2 (6 bases). CDR3 length: 13 residues. Per germline, CDR1 ENHRY and CDR2 SYGVKD. The ends were cut back, 4 bases at V and 10 bases at J, with 14 bases in the middle.

The chain carries TRBV9 and TRBJ2-7, with 11 bases that match TRBD2. The J segment lost 2 bases and the V segment lost 3 bases, leaving 1 base of the junction unmatched. This CDR3 region has 14 residues. Germline V gene sequence: CDR1 SGDLS, CDR2 YYNGEE. The CDR3 DNA reads as TGTGCCAGCAGCGCTAGCGGGGGGACCTACGAGCAGTACTTC. Translating it yields CASSASGGTYEQYF.